The 27 T cell receptor beta chains below come from one sample, sequenced in a study of T cells in Graves' hyperthyroidism and ophthalmopathy. Template material for amplifying TCR beta CDR3 regions consisted of RNA transcripts. The HTBI primer set drove a first-round RT-PCR of the TCR CDR3. TCRdb ran MiXCR on the multiplex PCR reads and lists one entry per CDR3 protein. The profile shows more than 300,000 distinct CDR3 sequences, roughly a sixth of them singletons. The sample comprised blood. The source of these receptors is a woman between 25 and 40 years old with Graves' hyperthyroidism that later progressed to Graves' ophthalmopathy.

Ten or more counts support this clonotype. This chain links TRBV10-3 with TRBJ2-1; TRBD2 aligns across 9 bases. The CDR3 contains 16 residues. Germline trimming cut 0 bases from V and 8 bases from J; bases unmatched to any gene: 8. Germline CDR1 ENHRY, CDR2 SYGVKD. CDR3 in amino acids: CAISESGTSPIDEQFF. CDR3 in DNA: TGTGCCATCAGTGAGTCCGGGACTAGCCCCATCGATGAGCAGTTCTTC.

This clonotype appeared many times. At one end, the junction sequence differs from germline, possibly due to a read error. The genes are TRBV12-3 or TRBV12-4 and TRBJ1-5; D gene uncertain. This CDR3 contains 14 residues. The CDR3 coding sequence is TGCGCCAGCAGCTTGGGAGATAGCAATCAGCCCCAGCATTTT. This codes for CASSLGDSNQPQHF.

The genes are TRBV20-1 and TRBJ1-2, with D tentatively TRBD1 (5 bases). The CDR3 length is 12 residues. Germline V gives CDR1 DFQATT, CDR2 SNEGSKA (reference sequence). Deletions cut 7 bases from V and 4 bases from J, with 13 bases between. Written as DNA, the CDR3 is TGCAGTGGTATTCGCGACAGCTATGGCTACACCTTC. Encoded protein: CSGIRDSYGYTF.

In this sample, this clonotype turned up many times. The chain is built from TRBV6-1 and TRBJ2-6; tentative D call: TRBD1 (6 bases). Germline values: CDR1 MNHNS, CDR2 SASEGT. CDR3 length: 17 residues. V lost 4 bases and J 2 bases, leaving 15 bases between the germline ends. The CDR3 sequence: CASSAFLSGAGANVLTF. The CDR3 coding sequence is TGTGCCAGCAGTGCGTTTTTATCAGGGGCTGGGGCCAACGTCCTGACTTTC.

This clonotype has ten or more counts. CDR3 sequence: CSASFGTARQPQHF. CDR3 DNA: TGCAGTGCTAGCTTTGGGACAGCCAGACAGCCCCAGCATTTT. The chain is built from TRBV20-1 and TRBJ1-5; 7 nucleotides match TRBD1. Germline lookup yields CDR1 DFQATT and CDR2 SNEGSKA (reference sequence). The CDR3 has 14 residues. The V and J ends lost 3 bases and 7 bases, in that order; junction bases with no gene match: 9.

There are a few counts of this clonotype. The chain has TRBV7-9 and TRBJ1-2; D gene ambiguous. Trimming took 4 bases from V and 0 from J, leaving 21 bases between them. Looked up from germline, CDR1 is SEHNR and CDR2 is FQNEAQ (reference sequence). The CDR3 spans 18 residues. The CDR3 DNA is TGTGCCAGCAGCTCGACCCGACACGGACGGAAGACTAACTATGGCTACACCTTC. Amino acids: CASSSTRHGRKTNYGYTF.

This clonotype was recorded many times. Here the CDR3 DNA reads TGTGCCAGTAGTGGGACAAGCACAGATACGCAGTATTTT. It encodes CASSGTSTDTQYF. This chain links TRBV19 with TRBJ2-3, with D maybe TRBD1 (6 bases). Per germline, CDR1 LNHDA and CDR2 SQIVND (reference sequence). The CDR3 sequence is 13 residues long. With 5 bases removed from V and 0 bases from J, the gap between germline ends came to 6 bases.

This clonotype has at least ten counts. CDR3 DNA: TGTGCCACCAGCAGAGAGCTCTCCTACGAGCAGTACTTC. Its protein product is CATSRELSYEQYF. The chain combines TRBV15 with TRBJ2-7; D is unresolved. V was trimmed by 0 bases and J by 0 bases, leaving 3 bases between them. Per germline, CDR1 LNHNV and CDR2 YYDKDF (reference sequence). The CDR3 length is 13 residues.

This clonotype was counted a few times. The chain recombines TRBV3-1 with TRBJ1-5; 7 bases line up with TRBD1. Trimming took 1 base from V and 10 from J; bases not matched to a gene: 10. Germline lookup yields CDR1 LGHDT and CDR2 YNNKEL (reference sequence). CDR3 length: 15 residues. The CDR3 is CASSQGTQGGAPQHF. The CDR3 DNA is TGTGCCAGCAGCCAAGGAACCCAGGGGGGGGCCCCCCAGCATTTT.

The chain uses TRBV4-2 and TRBJ1-2, with D possibly TRBD1 on 6 matching bases. Per germline, CDR1 LGHNA and CDR2 YNFKEQ. The V end lost 5 bases, the J end lost 2 bases, and 12 bases lay between the germline ends. The CDR3 runs to 14 residues. CDR3: CASSIPTGNYGYTF. Written as DNA, the CDR3 is TGTGCCAGCAGCATACCAACAGGGAACTATGGCTACACCTTC.

This clonotype was recorded many times. This sequence joins TRBV6-1 and TRBJ2-7; the match to TRBD1 covers 10 bases. The V segment lost 5 bases and the J segment 9 bases; nucleotides outside the gene matches: 13. Germline V lookup: CDR1 MNHNS, CDR2 SASEGT. The CDR3 consists of 15 residues. The CDR3 DNA follows: TGTGCCAGCAGTTTCGGTCGGGACAGGGGAAAGGGGCAGTACTTC. Translated: CASSFGRDRGKGQYF.

This clonotype has only a few counts. The chain employs TRBV28 and TRBJ1-5; D remains ambiguous. Trimming pared 2 bases from V and 7 bases from J, leaving 6 bases between. CDR1 is MDHEN, CDR2 SYDVKM, per germline. The CDR3 covers 12 residues. The CDR3 DNA reads TGTGCCAGCAGTTTAATGGGACAGCCCCAGCATTTT. Translated: CASSLMGQPQHF.

This clonotype was counted between two and nine times. The gene calls are TRBV19 and TRBJ1-1; D is possibly TRBD1 (5 bases). There are 15 residues in the CDR3. Germline values: CDR1 LNHDA, CDR2 SQIVND (reference sequence). V lost 5 bases and J 6 bases, leaving 19 bases between the germline ends. The CDR3 spells CASSPLGGVKAEAFF. The CDR3, as DNA: TGTGCCAGTAGTCCCCTTGGGGGGGTTAAGGCTGAAGCTTTCTTT.

This clonotype came up many times. This rearrangement joins TRBV6-5 to TRBJ2-2; D is unclear. The V gene's germline CDR1 is MNHEY and CDR2 SVGAGI. The CDR3 contains 15 residues. Trimming took 2 bases from V and 5 from J, leaving 12 bases between them. The CDR3 here is CASSYKPRGTGELFF. The CDR3 region has the DNA TGTGCCAGCAGTTACAAGCCTCGTGGGACCGGGGAGCTGTTTTTT.

Many counts were recorded for this clonotype. The rearrangement uses TRBV5-1 and TRBJ2-3; possibly TRBD2 for D (5 bases). The CDR3 length is 15 residues. V lost 4 bases and J lost 2, with 14 bases in between. Germline CDR1 SGHRS, CDR2 YFSETQ. CDR3 coding DNA: TGCGCCAGCAGCCCAAGACTACCTAACACAGATACGCAGTATTTT. It yields the protein CASSPRLPNTDTQYF.

The chain joins TRBV28 to TRBJ1-1; 7 bases fit TRBD1. Germline trimming cut 3 bases from V and 4 bases from J; bases unmatched to any gene: 8. This CDR3 contains 15 residues. Germline V CDR1 and CDR2: MDHEN, SYDVKM. CDR3 sequence: CASSFDREVVTEAFF. The CDR3 nucleotides read TGTGCCAGCAGTTTCGACAGGGAGGTTGTCACTGAAGCTTTCTTT.

V gene TRBV27 combines with J gene TRBJ1-5, with 8 bases aligning to TRBD1. V was clipped by 6 bases and J by 7 bases; unmatched bases: 8. The CDR3 length is 14 residues. The germline V gene has CDR1 MNHEY and CDR2 SMNVEV (reference sequence). CDR3 bases: TGTGCCAGCAGCCATCAGGGGGCCATGCAGCCCCAGCATTTT. Its protein is CASSHQGAMQPQHF.

This clonotype came up many times. This rearrangement joins TRBV9 to TRBJ2-5, with 8 positions matching TRBD1. After removal of 3 bases from V and 0 bases from J, the junction contained 4 bases not matched to a gene. Looked up from germline, CDR1 is SGDLS and CDR2 is YYNGEE. CDR3 length equals 15 residues. The DNA of the CDR3 is TGTGCCAGCAGCGCCCGGACAGGGTACCAAGAGACCCAGTACTTC. It is translated as CASSARTGYQETQYF.

This sequence joins TRBV12-3 or TRBV12-4 and TRBJ1-2, with a tentative D call TRBD1 (5 bases). V lost 2 bases and J 5 bases, leaving 15 bases between the germline ends. The CDR3 totals 15 residues. CDR3 loop: CASSLRGVQSYGYTF. Written as DNA, the CDR3 is TGTGCCAGCAGTTTACGGGGCGTCCAGTCTTATGGCTACACCTTC.

This clonotype was counted many times. The CDR3 is CAWSVGSVGGYEQYF. CDR3 coding DNA: TGTGCCTGGAGTGTAGGTTCGGTCGGGGGCTACGAGCAGTACTTC. The rearrangement joins TRBV30 to TRBJ2-7; TRBD2 might be the D (6 bases). From germline, CDR1 is GTSNPN and CDR2 SVGIG (reference sequence). V gave up 0 bases and J gave up 3 bases, with 15 bases separating them. CDR3 length: 15 residues.

This clonotype was counted ten times or more. This chain connects TRBV10-2 to TRBJ2-7; the match to TRBD2 covers 7 bases. The ends lost 3 bases at V and 2 bases at J; junction bases unmatched: 4. Germline V gene sequence: CDR1 WSHSY, CDR2 SAAADI. The CDR3 contains 14 residues. The DNA of the CDR3 is TGCGCCAGCAGTGAAGCCGGGGGGACCTACGAGCAGTACTTC. This codes for CASSEAGGTYEQYF.

The sample holds many counts of this clonotype. The chain employs TRBV13 and TRBJ1-1, with D tentatively TRBD1 (5 bases). CDR1 is PRHDT and CDR2 is FYEKMQ in the germline V gene (reference sequence). CDR3 length: 12 amino acids. V lost 4 bases to trimming and J lost 3 bases, with 6 bases between them. CDR3 in amino acids: CASSWGDTEAFF. The CDR3 DNA reads TGTGCCAGCAGCTGGGGCGACACTGAAGCTTTCTTT.

A note on this clonotype: It may be a read error: a sequence one base away is much more abundant. The chain links TRBV12-3 or TRBV12-4 to TRBJ1-2, with a possible D match to TRBD1 (5 bases). V was pared by 6 bases and J by 6 bases, with 17 bases between. This CDR3 is built from 14 residues. DNA of the CDR3: TGTGCCAGCAGAGGCGGCAGGGTTAGCGATGGCTACACCTTC. It specifies CASRGGRVSDGYTF.

Comment on this clonotype: The germline gene is not matched at one end of the junction; a read error may be the cause. The chain recombines TRBV5-1 with TRBJ2-1; the match to TRBD1 covers 7 bases. The CDR3 loop spans 14 amino acids. Per the germline V gene, CDR1 is SGHRS and CDR2 is YFSETQ. Written as DNA, the CDR3 is TGCGCCAGCAGCTTCGGACAGGCGGCGAATGAGCAGTGCTTC. Translated: CASSFGQAANEQCF.

This clonotype was detected ten times or more. The V and J genes are TRBV20-1 and TRBJ2-1; the D gene is possibly TRBD2 (5 bases). Germline V lookup: CDR1 DFQATT, CDR2 SNEGSKA (reference sequence). The CDR3 runs to 16 residues. Trimming stripped 0 bases from V and 6 bases from J, with 18 bases between. As DNA, the CDR3 is TGCAGTGCTAGAGATTTCTCGGCGGGCGGTGGCAATGAGCAGTTCTTC. Its protein is CSARDFSAGGGNEQFF.

In this sample, this clonotype turned up a few times. CDR3 loop: CASSILTYGNQPQHF. CDR3 sequence (DNA): TGTGCCAGTAGTATCCTGACATATGGCAATCAGCCCCAGCATTTT. The chain joins TRBV19 to TRBJ1-5; no firm D call. This CDR3 is 15 amino acids long. V lost 3 bases and J lost 2, with 11 bases in between. The germline CDR1 and CDR2 sequences are LNHDA and SQIVND (reference sequence).

The sample holds a few counts of this clonotype. The V call is TRBV6-1, the J call TRBJ1-1; possibly TRBD1 for D (6 bases). The CDR3 extends over 15 amino acids. With 0 bases removed from V and 10 bases from J, the gap between germline ends came to 18 bases. CDR1 and CDR2 from the germline V gene are MNHNS and SASEGT. The CDR3 is CASSEARSLARGAFF. The CDR3, as DNA: TGTGCCAGCAGTGAAGCGAGAAGCCTCGCCAGGGGAGCTTTCTTT.